The 8 T cell receptor beta chains reported below all come from one sample, sequenced in a study of blood T cell repertoires in COVID-19 (dated by TCRdb to 2019 to 2021). Library preparation was by the immunoSEQ multiplex PCR assay. Held by TCRdb, this immuneACCESS table contains in-frame sequences only and omits some clones. Under half of the omission traces to an unresolved V gene where checked; the cause of the rest is unknown. In this sample the table shows roughly 300,000 clones, roughly 88% of which occur a single time. Approximately 1.5% of the sample lies in the top ten. Sample: peripheral blood. The receptors here all came from a woman aged 45-65 years with acute or convalescent COVID-19.

This sequence joins TRBV6-2 or TRBV6-3 and TRBJ2-2, with D perhaps matching TRBD1 (6 bases). The CDR3 is 14 residues long. V was pared by 5 bases and J by 7 bases, with 14 bases between. From germline, CDR1 is MNHEY and CDR2 SVGEGT. The CDR3 DNA is TGTGCCAGCAGTCGCCTAAACAGGGTCGGGGAGCTGTTTTTT. This encodes CASSRLNRVGELFF.

The chain is built from TRBV7-9 and TRBJ2-3; no clear D. The V end lost 6 bases, the J end lost 12 bases, and 16 bases lay between the germline ends. Germline V gene data show CDR1 as SEHNR and CDR2 as FQNEAQ (reference sequence). The CDR3 extends over 12 amino acids. CDR3 in amino acids: CASSPGSAAQYF. The CDR3 DNA reads as TGTGCCAGCAGTCCCGGGTCCGCGGCCCAGTATTTT.

This clone was seen more than once but under ten times. The CDR3 coding sequence is TGCGCCAGCAGCTTTAGCGGGAGCGCGGAAGATACGCAGTATTTT. Translation: CASSFSGSAEDTQYF. J is TRBJ2-3 and V is TRBV5-1, with TRBD2 identical over 9 bases. The junction had 6 bases not matched to a gene; V was cut back by 2 bases and J by 5 bases. Germline values: CDR1 SGHRS, CDR2 YFSETQ. CDR3 length: 15 amino acids. Together with reference TRBV5-1 and TRBJ2-3, the CDR3 gives the full variable domain: KAGVTQTPRYLIKTRGQQVTLSCSPISGHRSVSWYQQTPGQGLQFLFEYFSETQRNKGNFPGRFSGRQFSNSRSEMNVSTLELGDSALYLCASSFSGSAEDTQYFGPGTRLTVL.

The CDR3 here is CASSRDRAYYEQYF. CDR3 DNA: TGTGCCAGCAGCCGAGATCGAGCCTACTACGAGCAGTACTTC. The chain joins TRBV13 to TRBJ2-7; D call uncertain. The germline CDR1 and CDR2 sequences are PRHDT and FYEKMQ (reference sequence). The CDR3 is 14 residues long. V was trimmed by 5 bases and J by 3 bases, leaving 14 bases between them.

This sequence joins TRBV7-8 and TRBJ2-6; a weak D match, TRBD1 (6 bases). This CDR3 is 18 amino acids long. The germline CDR1 and CDR2 sequences are SGHVS and FQNEAQ. Between the trimmed V and J ends, which lost 2 bases and 0 bases, there was a span of 14 bases. The chain's CDR3 is CASSLTAGELSGANVLTF. The DNA for the CDR3 is TGTGCCAGCAGCTTAACGGCAGGGGAACTCTCTGGGGCCAACGTCCTGACTTTC.

The chain links TRBV16 to TRBJ2-2, with 10 bases identical to TRBD2. The junction had 6 bases not matched to a gene; V was cut back by 4 bases and J by 4 bases. Germline V lookup: CDR1 KGHSY, CDR2 FQNENV. The CDR3 runs to 16 residues. The CDR3 sequence is CASSPPSGRATGELFF. The CDR3 nucleotides read TGTGCCAGCAGCCCACCGAGCGGGAGGGCCACCGGGGAGCTGTTTTTT.

The chain is built from TRBV6-1 and TRBJ2-3, with D possibly being TRBD1 (5 bases). CDR1 and CDR2 (germline): MNHNS, SASEGT. V gave up 1 base and J gave up 0 bases, with 17 bases separating them. The CDR3 consists of 18 residues. CDR3 residues: CASSEVGQGVTSTDTQYF. The CDR3 DNA follows: TGTGCCAGCAGTGAAGTGGGGCAGGGCGTAACAAGCACAGATACGCAGTATTTT.

V usage is TRBV9 and J usage is TRBJ2-5; 10 nucleotides match TRBD2. Germline V gives CDR1 SGDLS, CDR2 YYNGEE. CDR3 length: 18 residues. The J segment lost 4 bases and the V segment lost 0 bases, leaving 12 bases of the junction unmatched. DNA of the CDR3: TGTGCCAGCAGCGTAGTAGCTAGCGGGAGATGGGGCTCAGAGACCCAGTACTTC. This sequence encodes CASSVVASGRWGSETQYF.